This T cell receptor beta chain was retrieved from a study of technical replicates of blood from a few donors. Sequenced by immunoSEQ multiplex PCR; TCRdb stores in-frame clones only, minus some. The sample has 70,000 or so clones, 95% to 99% seen once. The CDR3 has 12 residues. The germline gives CDR1 SGHTA, CDR2 FQGTGA. The V and J ends lost 5 bases and 4 bases respectively, with 8 bases between them. V usage is TRBV7-3 and J usage is TRBJ2-5; the D is unclear. The sequence was collected from a human donor in good health. Sequencing was performed on T cells isolated from PBMCs. The DNA of the CDR3 is TGTGCCAGCAGCCCGAGTGTAGAGACCCAGTACTTC. Protein product: CASSPSVETQYF.